These 28 T cell receptor beta chains came from one sample sequenced in a study of shared clonotypes between healthy human individuals. This table comes from immunoSEQ multiplex PCR, and its TCRdb copy is limited to in-frame clones, with some not included. The sample has 650,000 to 700,000 clones, about nine tenths seen once; the top ten hold 34%. Sequencing input: memory CD8+ T cells from PBMCs. Subset noted: CD45RO+ cells pooled with CCR7-negative TemRA cells. All receptors come from a man aged 18 to 29 in good health. Some clones in this sample may be carry-over from other donors' samples.

The chain employs TRBV10-2 and TRBJ1-2; D is unresolved. Per the germline V gene, CDR1 is WSHSY and CDR2 is SAAADI. The CDR3 consists of 15 residues. V was pared by 0 bases and J by 4 bases, with 12 bases between. The chain's CDR3 is CASSESSWGSYGYTF. The CDR3 DNA sequence: TGCGCCAGCAGTGAGTCATCTTGGGGATCCTATGGCTACACCTTC.

The chain carries TRBV27 and TRBJ2-7, with 10 positions matching TRBD2. Per germline, CDR1 MNHEY and CDR2 SMNVEV (reference sequence). J gave up 0 bases and V 5 bases, and 1 base lay outside the gene matches. This CDR3 has 14 amino acids. DNA of the CDR3: TGTGCCAGCAGTAGCGGGAGGGACTCCTACGAGCAGTACTTC. It encodes CASSSGRDSYEQYF.

V gene TRBV27 combines with J gene TRBJ1-2; D is unclear. Trimming left V 3 bases short and J 2 bases short, with 7 bases between. Germline V lookup: CDR1 MNHEY, CDR2 SMNVEV (reference sequence). This CDR3 is 13 amino acids long. CDR3 nucleotides: TGTGCCAGCAGTTTGGACGCGAACTATGGCTACACCTTC. It translates to CASSLDANYGYTF.

The CDR3 spells CASSFRVYTGELFF. CDR3 DNA: TGTGCCAGCAGTTTCAGGGTGTACACCGGGGAGCTGTTTTTT. The gene calls are TRBV28 and TRBJ2-2; TRBD1 might be the D (5 bases). Per the germline V gene, CDR1 is MDHEN and CDR2 is SYDVKM. V was shortened by 3 bases and J by 3 bases, with 8 bases between the two germline ends. This CDR3 contains 14 residues.

A note on this clone: This sample also contains other DNA sequences that code for the same CDR3. The gene calls are TRBV27 and TRBJ1-5; D possibly corresponds to TRBD1 (6 bases). The germline V gene encodes CDR1 MNHEY and CDR2 SMNVEV (reference sequence). Trimming removed 5 bases from V and 4 bases from J, with 12 bases in between. The CDR3 sequence is 14 residues long. CDR3 in amino acids: CASSPVQGNQPQHF. In DNA form, the CDR3 reads TGTGCCAGCAGTCCTGTACAGGGTAATCAGCCCCAGCATTTT.

In DNA, the CDR3 is TGTGCCCACTCCTCGCAGTATTTT. Its translation: CAHSSQYF. The V and J genes are TRBV6-5 and TRBJ2-3; no reliable D call. The CDR3 sequence is 8 residues long. Germline V gene sequence: CDR1 MNHEY, CDR2 SVGAGI. The germline V and J ends were trimmed by 11 bases and 10 bases, with 7 bases remaining between them.

The rearrangement joins TRBV4-3 to TRBJ1-5; TRBD1 matches at 8 bases. CDR1 LGHNA and CDR2 YSLEER come from the germline V gene. The CDR3 extends over 16 amino acids. Trimming took 0 bases from V and 7 from J; bases not matched to a gene: 8. The CDR3 bases are TGCGCCAGCAGCCAAGAATGGACAGGGTGGGGACAGCCCCAGCATTTT. This encodes CASSQEWTGWGQPQHF.

The chain recombines TRBV9 with TRBJ1-1; D gene uncertain. The germline V and J ends were trimmed by 0 bases and 10 bases, with 10 bases remaining between them. The CDR3 runs to 12 residues. Per germline, CDR1 SGDLS and CDR2 YYNGEE. The DNA for the CDR3 is TGTGCCAGCAGCGTAGGGCGACTAGGAGCTTTCTTT. Encoded protein: CASSVGRLGAFF.

V and J are TRBV4-3 and TRBJ1-1, with 9 bases identical to TRBD1. Trimming cost V 1 base and J 5 bases; bases outside gene matches: 5. The CDR3 spans 15 residues. Germline assignment: CDR1 LGHNA and CDR2 YSLEER. The DNA of the CDR3 is TGCGCCAGCAGCCAAGGCTACAGGGGGCTGACTGAAGCTTTCTTT. Amino acids: CASSQGYRGLTEAFF.

The chain employs TRBV27 and TRBJ2-3; D gene uncertain. This CDR3 is built from 12 residues. In germline, CDR1 is MNHEY, CDR2 SMNVEV (reference sequence). The V end lost 4 bases, the J end lost 6 bases, and 8 bases lay between the germline ends. The CDR3 DNA reads as TGTGCCAGCAGTTACAACGGGGATACGCAGTATTTT. This encodes CASSYNGDTQYF.

The chain couples TRBV6-5 to TRBJ2-1; TRBD2 matches at 8 bases. The germline CDR1 and CDR2 sequences are MNHEY and SVGAGI. The CDR3 runs to 14 residues. With 5 bases clipped from V and 10 bases from J, the junction kept 10 bases outside the gene matches. DNA for the CDR3: TGTGCCAGCAGTGGGAGCGGGAGCCTCGGGGAGCAGTTCTTC. Protein sequence: CASSGSGSLGEQFF.

The chain uses TRBV6-1 and TRBJ2-7; D remains ambiguous. The CDR3 sequence is 14 residues long. Germline-derived CDR1 and CDR2 are MNHNS and SASEGT. Trimming stripped 8 bases from V and 0 bases from J, with 14 bases between. This CDR3 is CASFKWGLSYEQYF. DNA of the CDR3: TGTGCCAGCTTCAAATGGGGTCTCTCCTACGAGCAGTACTTC.

A word on this clone: A read error likely explains this, since a far larger clone differs by one base. The sample has other DNA sequences that encode this CDR3 too. J is TRBJ1-3 and V is TRBV2; D perhaps matches TRBD1 (6 bases). This CDR3 has 15 amino acids. V shed 6 bases and J shed 0 bases, with 12 bases lying between them. Germline V lookup: CDR1 SNHLY, CDR2 FYNNEI. This CDR3 reads CASRDSTFSGNTIYF. The CDR3 DNA sequence: TGTGCCAGCAGGGACAGCACTTTCTCTGGAAACACCATATATTTT. Together with reference TRBV2 and TRBJ1-3, the CDR3 gives the full variable domain: EPEVTQTPSHQVTQMGQEVILRCVPISNHLYFYWYRQILGQKVEFLVSFYNNEISEKSEIFDDQFSVERPDGSNFTLKIRSTKLEDSAMYFCASRDSTFSGNTIYFGEGSWLTVV.

The rearrangement links TRBV15 to TRBJ2-5, with D possibly TRBD1 on 5 matching bases. The CDR3 has 12 residues. Germline-derived CDR1 and CDR2 are LNHNV and YYDKDF (reference sequence). V was shortened by 9 bases and J by 1 base, with 9 bases between the two germline ends. CDR3 amino acids: CATRDSQETQYF. CDR3 sequence (DNA): TGTGCCACACGCGACAGCCAAGAGACCCAGTACTTC.

The chain joins TRBV5-4 to TRBJ2-3; 8 bases are shared with TRBD1. Germline V CDR1 and CDR2: SGHNT, YYREEE (reference sequence). The CDR3 runs 15 residues. V was clipped by 0 bases and J by 7 bases; unmatched bases: 7. CDR3 DNA sequence: TGTGCCAGCAGCTTGGTACAGGGGGAATCGAATACGCAGTATTTT. Translation gives CASSLVQGESNTQYF.

The CDR3 reads CASSSDGIVAYEQYF. The CDR3 bases are TGTGCCAGCAGCTCGGACGGTATAGTCGCCTACGAGCAGTACTTC. This chain links TRBV7-9 with TRBJ2-7; unclear D gene. V lost 4 bases to trimming and J lost 2 bases, with 15 bases between them. This CDR3 is 15 amino acids long. Germline assignment: CDR1 SEHNR and CDR2 FQNEAQ (reference sequence).

Concerning this clone itself: This CDR3 is also generated by other DNA sequences in the sample. V gene TRBV4-1 combines with J gene TRBJ2-1; D not resolved. Trimming left V 1 base short and J 4 bases short, with 11 bases between. CDR3 length equals 15 residues. The germline V gene encodes CDR1 MGHRA and CDR2 YSYEKL. The CDR3 sequence: CASSQGRGTYNEQFF. CDR3 nucleotide sequence: TGCGCCAGCAGCCAAGGCCGAGGAACTTACAATGAGCAGTTCTTC.

V gene TRBV6-6 combines with J gene TRBJ2-5; 8 bases fit TRBD1. The J call is doubtful: the DNA matches TRBJ2-7 better. Germline V gives CDR1 MNHNY, CDR2 SVGAGI (reference sequence). The CDR3 runs to 13 residues. The CDR3 DNA reads as TGTGCCAGCAGTACAGGGGGTTTCGCCGAGCAGTACTTC. Residues: CASSTGGFAEQYF.

The J gene is TRBJ1-2, the V gene TRBV6-6; D not resolved. This CDR3 contains 11 residues. Trimming stripped 6 bases from V and 5 bases from J, with 7 bases between. Germline V CDR1 and CDR2: MNHNY, SVGAGI (reference sequence). CDR3 sequence (DNA): TGTGCCAGCAGGGCAAATTATGGCTACACCTTC. Translating gives CASRANYGYTF.

The gene calls are TRBV27 and TRBJ2-3; TRBD2 might be the D (6 bases). CDR3 length: 15 amino acids. The ends were cut back, 0 bases at V and 4 bases at J, with 11 bases in the middle. Looked up from germline, CDR1 is MNHEY and CDR2 is SMNVEV (reference sequence). The CDR3 DNA reads as TGTGCCAGCAGTTTATCGGGGGGATCGGCAGATACGCAGTATTTT. The encoded protein is CASSLSGGSADTQYF.

The chain couples TRBV27 to TRBJ1-5, with D maybe TRBD1 (6 bases). Trimming left V 0 bases short and J 4 bases short, with 10 bases between. The CDR3 covers 15 residues. CDR1 and CDR2 (germline): MNHEY, SMNVEV (reference sequence). The chain's CDR3 is CASSLSAGTNQPQHF. In DNA, the CDR3 is TGTGCCAGCAGTTTATCCGCAGGGACAAATCAGCCCCAGCATTTT.

The V call is TRBV7-6, the J call TRBJ2-1, with unresolved D. V lost 2 bases to trimming and J lost 0 bases, with 11 bases between them. The CDR3 spans 16 residues. Per the germline V gene, CDR1 is SGHVS and CDR2 is FNYEAQ. This chain's CDR3 is CASSLRMLSSYNEQFF. CDR3 nucleotides: TGTGCCAGCAGCTTACGGATGCTGAGCTCCTACAATGAGCAGTTCTTC.

The rearrangement joins TRBV7-9 to TRBJ1-2, with D possibly TRBD1 on 5 matching bases. CDR1 and CDR2 from the germline V gene are SEHNR and FQNEAQ (reference sequence). CDR3 length equals 12 residues. V lost 4 bases and J 7 bases, leaving 10 bases between the germline ends. CDR3 region: CASSSGGLGYTF. Written as DNA, the CDR3 is TGTGCCAGCAGCTCCGGGGGTCTTGGCTACACCTTC.

This chain joins TRBV27 and TRBJ2-1, with 8 bases that match TRBD2. This CDR3 region has 13 residues. With 6 bases clipped from V and 8 bases from J, the junction kept 6 bases outside the gene matches. CDR1 is MNHEY, CDR2 SMNVEV, per germline (reference sequence). CDR3 sequence reads: CASSLGLDYEQFF. CDR3 sequence (DNA): TGTGCCAGCAGCCTGGGACTAGACTATGAGCAGTTCTTC.

The chain employs TRBV7-9 and TRBJ2-7; D perhaps matches TRBD2 (6 bases). V was pared by 1 base and J by 0 bases, with 10 bases between. The CDR3 is 15 amino acids. Germline loops: CDR1 SEHNR, CDR2 FQNEAQ (reference sequence). The CDR3 coding sequence is TGTGCCAGCAGCTTAGGGGACTTGAGCTCCTACGAGCAGTACTTC. Translation: CASSLGDLSSYEQYF.

The sample holds a few counts of this clone. The rearrangement joins TRBV19 to TRBJ2-1; D is uncertain. V lost 6 bases, J lost 3 bases, and 3 bases lay in between. CDR3 length: 11 amino acids. Germline values: CDR1 LNHDA, CDR2 SQIVND (reference sequence). The CDR3, as DNA: TGTGCCAGTAGCAACTACAATGAGCAGTTCTTC. Its translation is CASSNYNEQFF.

The chain is built from TRBV18 and TRBJ1-1; unclear D gene. V lost 0 bases and J 4 bases, leaving 12 bases between the germline ends. CDR1 is KGHSH and CDR2 is LQKENI in the germline V gene. The CDR3 has 15 residues. The chain's CDR3 is CASSPPQWEGTEAFF. In DNA form, the CDR3 reads TGTGCCAGCTCACCACCTCAGTGGGAGGGCACTGAAGCTTTCTTT.

V is TRBV11-2 and J is TRBJ1-1, with a weak D call TRBD1 (5 bases). In germline, CDR1 is SGHAT, CDR2 FQNNGV. The CDR3 spans 17 residues. V dropped 4 bases and J dropped 2 bases, with 20 bases sitting between them. The CDR3 bases are TGTGCCAGCAGCTCCTTCGCGGGGGGATGGAAAAACACTGAAGCTTTCTTT. This encodes CASSSFAGGWKNTEAFF.